Listed below are T cell receptor beta chains from one sample, sequenced in a study of blood T cell repertoires in COVID-19. Assay used: immunoSEQ multiplex PCR; TCRdb lists only in-frame clones, some missing. The sample has 450,000 to 500,000 clones, 70% to 90% seen once. Specimen: PBMCs or T cells enriched from blood (not recorded which). Receptors originate from a woman aged 55-70 years who had recovered from COVID-19. Both conserved end residues are part of each CDR3. The D gene is left open where the match is weak. Size is stated for part of the rows, as once, few or many counts, or as a class when the clone is expanded.

d_gene,j_gene,len,v_gene,abundance,CDR3aa,CDR3nt
TRBD2,TRBJ2-1,15,TRBV10-3,.,CAIREGLAGHNEQFF,TGTGCCATCAGGGAGGGACTAGCGGGACACAATGAGCAGTTCTTC
.,TRBJ1-3,16,TRBV15,.,CATSRSWGVSGNTIYF,TGTGCCACCAGCAGATCGTGGGGAGTGTCTGGAAACACCATATATTTT
.,TRBJ2-1,15,TRBV7-2,.,CASSSPDRGGDEQFF,TGTGCCAGCAGCTCCCCTGATCGTGGAGGCGATGAGCAGTTCTTC
.,TRBJ1-5,13,TRBV30,.,CAWSVSLNQPQHF,TGTGCCTGGAGTGTCTCCCTTAATCAGCCCCAGCATTTT
TRBD1,TRBJ2-2,15,TRBV25-1,.,CASSDYRGRTGELFF,TGTGCCAGCAGTGATTATAGGGGGCGAACCGGGGAGCTGTTTTTT
TRBD1,TRBJ2-1,15,TRBV5-4,.,CASSFTQGEGNEQFF,TGTGCCAGCAGCTTCACCCAGGGGGAAGGGAATGAGCAGTTCTTC
.,TRBJ1-4,15,TRBV23-1,.,CASSQDKATNEKLFF,TGCGCCAGCAGTCAAGACAAGGCAACTAATGAAAAACTGTTTTTT
TRBD1,TRBJ2-7,17,TRBV6-1,.,CASSESSFRDRGYEQYF,TGTGCCAGCAGTGAATCATCATTCCGGGACAGAGGATACGAGCAGTACTTC
.,TRBJ2-1,16,TRBV7-9,once,CASSPNLMGSYNEQFF,TGTGCCAGCAGCCCGAACCTCATGGGGAGCTACAATGAGCAGTTCTTC
.,TRBJ2-3,15,TRBV7-2,.,CASSLFTTDTDTQYF,TGTGCCAGCAGCTTATTTACTACCGACACAGATACGCAGTATTTT
.,TRBJ1-5,13,TRBV2,.,CASNGGDGQPQHF,TGTGCCAGCAACGGAGGGGATGGTCAGCCCCAGCATTTT
TRBD2,TRBJ2-3,14,TRBV5-1,.,CASKGSGGADTQYF,TGCGCCAGCAAGGGGAGCGGGGGGGCTGATACGCAGTATTTT
TRBD1,TRBJ1-5,15,TRBV19,.,CASTRDRSSNQPQHF,TGTGCCAGTACTCGGGACAGGTCCAGCAATCAGCCCCAGCATTTT
.,TRBJ2-3,12,TRBV9,.,CASSEKWDTQYF,TGTGCCAGCAGTGAGAAGTGGGATACGCAGTATTTT
TRBD1,TRBJ1-4,15,TRBV3-1/TRBV3-2,.,CASSHRTGATEKLFF,TGTGCCAGCAGCCACCGGACAGGGGCAACTGAAAAACTGTTTTTT
.,TRBJ2-3,15,TRBV27,.,CASSFDRLVSDTQYF,TGTGCCAGCAGTTTCGATCGACTAGTCTCAGATACGCAGTATTTT
TRBD1,TRBJ1-2,13,TRBV5-1,.,CASSPGQGYGYTF,TGCGCCAGCAGCCCGGGACAGGGATATGGCTACACCTTC
.,TRBJ1-1,16,TRBV7-8,.,CASSSHDSDGNTEAFF,TGTGCCAGCAGCTCGCACGACTCTGACGGGAACACTGAAGCTTTCTTT
.,TRBJ1-3,14,TRBV25-1,.,CASSDGGTGNTIYF,TGTGCCAGCAGTGATGGGGGGACTGGAAACACCATATATTTT
TRBD1,TRBJ2-3,16,TRBV5-1,.,CASSPGTGISADTQYF,TGCGCCAGCAGCCCAGGGACAGGAATTTCGGCAGATACGCAGTATTTT
TRBD1,TRBJ1-1,15,TRBV4-1,.,CASSRGQGGNTEAFF,TGCGCCAGCAGTCGCGGACAGGGAGGGAACACTGAAGCTTTCTTT
TRBD1,TRBJ1-3,16,TRBV7-2,few,CASSQGQPDTGNTIYF,TGTGCCAGCAGCCAGGGACAGCCAGACACTGGAAACACCATATATTTT
.,TRBJ2-1,13,TRBV7-8,.,CASSQTPRDEQFF,TGTGCCAGCAGCCAGACACCGAGGGATGAGCAGTTCTTC
.,TRBJ1-6,15,TRBV6-4,.,CASSERGSYNSPLHF,TGTGCCAGCAGTGAAAGAGGCTCCTATAATTCACCCCTCCACTTT
TRBD1,TRBJ1-2,17,TRBV5-1,few,CASSLLGTGGTFYGYTF,TGCGCCAGCAGCTTGCTAGGGACAGGGGGAACCTTCTATGGCTACACCTTC
.,TRBJ2-1,14,TRBV16,.,CASSHFDSLNEQFF,TGTGCCAGCAGCCATTTTGACAGCTTAAATGAGCAGTTCTTC
.,TRBJ1-5,13,TRBV2,.,CASSGGGNQPQHF,TGTGCCAGCAGCGGAGGGGGCAATCAGCCCCAGCATTTT
.,TRBJ1-3,14,TRBV18,.,CASSPLSSGNTIYF,TGTGCCAGCTCACCCCTGAGCTCTGGAAACACCATATATTTT
TRBD1,TRBJ1-2,13,TRBV5-1,.,CASSKDRDGGYTF,TGCGCCAGCAGCAAGGACAGGGACGGTGGCTACACCTTC
TRBD1,TRBJ1-5,15,TRBV6-2/TRBV6-3,.,CASSYGDRDNQPQHF,TGTGCCAGCAGTTACGGGGACAGGGACAATCAGCCCCAGCATTTT
TRBD1,TRBJ1-1,14,TRBV7-9,.,CASSGRTGGTEAFF,TGTGCCAGCAGCGGCAGGACAGGGGGCACTGAAGCTTTCTTT
.,TRBJ2-1,17,TRBV7-6,.,CASSLGPAGAIYNEQFF,TGTGCCAGCAGCTTAGGTCCCGCGGGGGCGATCTACAATGAGCAGTTCTTC
.,TRBJ1-2,13,TRBV6-5,.,CASRSAGLRGYTF,TGTGCCAGCAGATCAGCAGGGTTACGGGGCTACACCTTC
TRBD1,TRBJ2-3,16,TRBV2,.,CASSRKQGRVGDTQYF,TGTGCCAGCAGCCGTAAACAGGGGCGGGTCGGTGATACGCAGTATTTT
TRBD1,TRBJ2-2,16,TRBV6-4,once,CASSRGTGRNTGELFF,TGTGCCAGCAGCCGGGGGACAGGGCGGAACACCGGGGAGCTGTTTTTT
.,TRBJ1-1,15,TRBV5-1,.,CASSLRETLNTEAFF,TGCGCCAGCAGCTTGAGAGAGACACTGAACACTGAAGCTTTCTTT
TRBD1,TRBJ2-5,14,TRBV3-1/TRBV3-2,.,CASSLLDRGETQYF,TGTGCCAGCAGCCTTTTGGACAGGGGGGAGACCCAGTACTTC